The 3 T cell receptor beta chains reported below all come from one sample, sequenced in a study of T cell responses to AZD1222 COVID-19 vaccine. Measured with immunoSEQ multiplex PCR; TCRdb has only the in-frame clones, and not every one. Here the sample spans more than 80,000 clones, 70% to 90% being singletons. The starting material was peripheral blood, obtained 28 days after the second AZD1222 dose. All receptors come from an adult who received the AZD1222 COVID-19 vaccine.

This rearrangement joins TRBV5-8 to TRBJ1-3; D perhaps matches TRBD1 (6 bases). Germline-derived CDR1 and CDR2 are SGHTS and YDEGEE. The ends were cut back, 0 bases at V and 3 bases at J, with 10 bases in the middle. The CDR3 runs to 15 residues. The CDR3 region is CASSLARRGGNTIYF. In DNA form, the CDR3 reads TGTGCCAGCAGCTTGGCTCGCAGGGGTGGAAACACCATATATTTT.

The chain recombines TRBV18 with TRBJ2-7; 8 nucleotides line up with TRBD1. Germline trimming cut 2 bases from V and 6 bases from J; bases unmatched to any gene: 3. The CDR3 extends over 13 amino acids. Germline CDR1 and CDR2: KGHSH and LQKENI. The DNA for the CDR3 is TGTGCCAGCTCACCAGTAACAGGGGGCGAGCAGTACTTC. The encoded protein is CASSPVTGGEQYF.

V usage is TRBV6-1 and J usage is TRBJ1-6; D might be TRBD1 (6 bases). CDR3 size: 16 residues. Trimming took off 0 bases at V and 6 bases at J, with 12 bases between the two ends. Germline V gene data show CDR1 as MNHNS and CDR2 as SASEGT. The CDR3 DNA sequence: TGTGCCAGCAGTGAAGCGTCAGACAGGCTTAATTCACCCCTCCACTTT. This sequence encodes CASSEASDRLNSPLHF.